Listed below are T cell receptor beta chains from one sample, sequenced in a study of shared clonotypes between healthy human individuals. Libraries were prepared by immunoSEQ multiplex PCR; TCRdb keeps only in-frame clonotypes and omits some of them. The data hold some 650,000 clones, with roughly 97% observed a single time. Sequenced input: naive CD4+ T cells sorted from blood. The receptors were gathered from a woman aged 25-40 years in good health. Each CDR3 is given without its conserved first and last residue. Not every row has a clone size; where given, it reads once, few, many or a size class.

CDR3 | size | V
ASTRGNEKLF | . | TRBV10-2
ASSHRDREANTIY | . | TRBV5-4
ASRLGSGGPGAQY | once | TRBV2
ASSQLRVQGSDEQY | . | TRBV16
ASSPRGTVGDAF | . | TRBV19
ASSEGTSGLSYEQY | . | TRBV28
ASSPSGSRISYEQY | . | TRBV28
ASSKTSGSHTDTQY | . | TRBV10-2
ASSVLAEAGELF | . | TRBV7-6
ASSVQGDQPQH | . | TRBV6-6
ASSLVARTTYEQY | . | TRBV28
ASSLPQGSGRALFTDTQY | . | TRBV27
ASTGLAGVSGELF | . | TRBV25-1
ATGTSDIGELF | . | TRBV28
ASSHMSDTQY | . | TRBV2
ASSFRGREQY | . | TRBV28
ASSSNAGQGVYNEQF | . | TRBV7-9
ASSPVPSYGQPQH | . | TRBV5-1
ASSEMGGAQPQH | . | TRBV2
ASGSRDRPHEQY | . | TRBV12-5
ASSLVPWAVNEKLF | . | TRBV5-1
ASSHRQGSNTEAF | . | TRBV14